The entry below describes one T cell receptor beta chain. Germline CDR1 and CDR2: LNHDA and SQIVND (reference sequence). With V trimmed by 6 bases and J by 7 bases, 8 bases remained unmatched. This CDR3 region has 13 residues. This sample was taken from a study of cytomegalovirus exposure and HLA in healthy donors. This PCR relied on a set of 60 Vbeta primers and 13 Jbeta primers. Assay: immunoSEQ multiplex PCR; the TCRdb copy retains only in-frame clones and omits some. The sample gives approximately 98,000 clones, over 65% of which show up once; approximately 1.8% is in the top ten. Sequences were obtained from PBMCs. The J gene is TRBJ1-2, the V gene TRBV19; 7 nucleotides align to TRBD1. This TCR was sampled from a male donor in good health and CMV-seronegative. DNA for the CDR3: TGTGCCAGTAGAGTGACAGGGATCGGTGGCTACACCTTC. As protein: CASRVTGIGGYTF.